This record covers a single TCR beta chain. This entry comes from a study of blood T cell repertoires in COVID-19. Background on the study: Sites across the United States, Italy and Spain contributed samples from acute and convalescent COVID-19.

The CDR3 contains 15 residues. Germline values: CDR1 SGHNT, CDR2 YYREEE (reference sequence). Trimming took 0 bases from V and 3 from J; bases not matched to a gene: 6. Source study methods: How many nucleated cells were present was estimated from reference gene primer amplification. Using immunoSEQ multiplex PCR, the repertoire was profiled, and TCRdb retains in-frame clones only, with some absent. V and J calls and clone size are as listed in that table; D and trimming were resolved from the DNA. The data show tens of thousands of clones, roughly 84% seen once. Sample: peripheral blood. This chain uses TRBV5-4 with TRBJ2-7; 7 bases are shared with TRBD1. This TCR derives from a man in his sixties with active COVID-19. CDR3 protein: CASSLGDRAYYEQYF. In DNA, the CDR3 is TGTGCCAGCAGCTTGGGCGACAGGGCATACTACGAGCAGTACTTC.